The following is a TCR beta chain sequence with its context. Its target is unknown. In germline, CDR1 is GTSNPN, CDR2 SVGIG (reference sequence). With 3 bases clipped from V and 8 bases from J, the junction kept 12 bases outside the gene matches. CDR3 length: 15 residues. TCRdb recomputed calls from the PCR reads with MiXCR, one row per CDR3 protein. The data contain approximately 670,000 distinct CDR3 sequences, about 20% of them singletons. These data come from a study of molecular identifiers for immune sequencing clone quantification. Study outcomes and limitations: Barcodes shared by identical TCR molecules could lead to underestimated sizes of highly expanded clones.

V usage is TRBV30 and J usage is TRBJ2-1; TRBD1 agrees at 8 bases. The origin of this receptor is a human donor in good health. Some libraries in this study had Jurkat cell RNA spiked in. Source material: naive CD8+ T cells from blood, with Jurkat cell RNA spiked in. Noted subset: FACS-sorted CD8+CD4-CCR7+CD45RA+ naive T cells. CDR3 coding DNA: TGTGCCTGGAGAGAGGGCAGGGGGCGCAGGGATGAGCAGTTCTTC. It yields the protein CAWREGRGRRDEQFF.